This T cell receptor beta chain came from a study of blood T cell repertoires in COVID-19. Study-level background: COVID-19 samples from acute and convalescent phases originated in the United States, Italy and Spain. Sources were T cells, B-cell-depleted T cells, or PBMCs; the material itself was cDNA or gDNA.

Per the study methods: Reference gene primer amplification yielded estimated nucleated cell counts. Some clones are missing from TCRdb's copy, which holds only in-frame ones; the method was immunoSEQ multiplex PCR. Clone size and the V and J calls come from that table; the DNA yielded D and trimming. Among some 250,000 clones listed, approximately 84% were seen once. Material: peripheral blood. This clonotype was obtained from a woman aged 25 to 39 who had recovered from COVID-19.

The CDR3 DNA sequence: TGTGCCAGTAGTATAGAGGGGGGGGCGCGTCAGCCCCAGCATTTT. Protein product: CASSIEGGARQPQHF. This chain connects TRBV19 to TRBJ1-5; possibly TRBD1 for D (6 bases). V was cut by 0 bases and J by 6 bases, with 12 bases left in between. Germline V gives CDR1 LNHDA, CDR2 SQIVND (reference sequence). CDR3 length equals 15 residues.